This TCR beta chain was identified in a study of T cell responses to AZD1222 COVID-19 vaccine. Produced via immunoSEQ multiplex PCR; TCRdb's table is partial and in-frame only. The sample records about 180,000 clones, about 92% being singletons. Worth noting for this clone: Other nucleotide sequences in the sample specify the same CDR3.

Trimming shortened V by 0 bases and J by 4 bases, and 6 bases separated the two germline ends. This CDR3 contains 13 residues. The V gene's germline CDR1 is MNHEY and CDR2 SVGAGI. This TCR was recovered from an adult in good health. Sequencing used peripheral blood, obtained on day 0 of AZD1222 vaccination. This chain connects TRBV6-5 to TRBJ1-1; no firm D call. The CDR3 reads CASSYSEGTEAFF. The CDR3 DNA reads TGTGCCAGCAGTTACTCGGAAGGCACTGAAGCTTTCTTT.